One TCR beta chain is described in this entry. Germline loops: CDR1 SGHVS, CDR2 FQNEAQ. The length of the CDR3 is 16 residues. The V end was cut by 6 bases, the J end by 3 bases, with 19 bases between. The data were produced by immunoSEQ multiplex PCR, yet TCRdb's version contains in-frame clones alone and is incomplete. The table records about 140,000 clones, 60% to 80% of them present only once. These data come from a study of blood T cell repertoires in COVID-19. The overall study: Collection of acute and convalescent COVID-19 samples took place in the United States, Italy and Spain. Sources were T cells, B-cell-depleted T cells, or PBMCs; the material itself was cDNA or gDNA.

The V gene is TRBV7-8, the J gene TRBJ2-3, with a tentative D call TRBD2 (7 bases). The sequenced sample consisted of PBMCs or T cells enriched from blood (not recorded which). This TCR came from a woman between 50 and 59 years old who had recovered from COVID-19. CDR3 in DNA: TGTGCCAGCAGTTCTATTGGGGGGGCGCGGACAGATACGCAGTATTTT. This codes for CASSSIGGARTDTQYF.